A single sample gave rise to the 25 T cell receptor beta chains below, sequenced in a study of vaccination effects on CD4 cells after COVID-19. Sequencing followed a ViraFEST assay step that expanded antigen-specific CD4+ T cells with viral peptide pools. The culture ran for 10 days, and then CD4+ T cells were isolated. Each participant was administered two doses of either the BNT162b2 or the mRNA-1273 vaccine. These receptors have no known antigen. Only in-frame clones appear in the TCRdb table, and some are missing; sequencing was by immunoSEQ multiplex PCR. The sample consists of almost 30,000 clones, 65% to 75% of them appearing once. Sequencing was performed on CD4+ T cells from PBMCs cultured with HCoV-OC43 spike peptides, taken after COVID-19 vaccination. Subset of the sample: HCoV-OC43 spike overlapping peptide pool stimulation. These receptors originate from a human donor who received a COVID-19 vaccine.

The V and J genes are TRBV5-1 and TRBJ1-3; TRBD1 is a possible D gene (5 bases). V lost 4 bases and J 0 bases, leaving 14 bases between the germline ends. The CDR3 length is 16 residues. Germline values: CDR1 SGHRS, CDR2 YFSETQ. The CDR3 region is CASSPDGQTSGNTIYF. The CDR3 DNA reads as TGCGCCAGCAGCCCAGATGGACAAACCTCTGGAAACACCATATATTTT.

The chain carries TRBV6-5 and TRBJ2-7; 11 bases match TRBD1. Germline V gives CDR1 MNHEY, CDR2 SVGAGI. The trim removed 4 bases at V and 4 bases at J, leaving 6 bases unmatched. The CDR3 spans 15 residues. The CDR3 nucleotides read TGTGCCAGCAGTTCTCCGGGACAGGGGGTATACGAGCAGTACTTC. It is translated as CASSSPGQGVYEQYF.

As DNA, the CDR3 is TGTGCCAGCGCGATTGGGGGACTAGCGTCTTACGAGCAGTACTTC. Translated: CASAIGGLASYEQYF. The chain employs TRBV5-5 and TRBJ2-7; TRBD2 matches at 10 bases. Germline CDR1 SGHKS, CDR2 YYEKEE (reference sequence). The CDR3 runs 15 residues. V shed 7 bases, J shed 4 bases, and the junction held 11 bases outside the gene matches.

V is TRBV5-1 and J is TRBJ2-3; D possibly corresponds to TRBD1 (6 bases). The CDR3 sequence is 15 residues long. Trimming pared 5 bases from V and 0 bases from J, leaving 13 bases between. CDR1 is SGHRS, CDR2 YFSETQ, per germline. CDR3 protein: CASRPQTGSTDTQYF. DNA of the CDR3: TGCGCCAGCAGACCCCAGACAGGTAGCACAGATACGCAGTATTTT.

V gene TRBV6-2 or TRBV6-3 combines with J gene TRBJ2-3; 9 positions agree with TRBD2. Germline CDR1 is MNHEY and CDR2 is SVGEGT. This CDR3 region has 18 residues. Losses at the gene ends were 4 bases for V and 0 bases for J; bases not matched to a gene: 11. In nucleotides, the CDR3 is TGTGCCAGCAGTTTCTCCCCTGGACTAGCGTCTAGCACAGATACGCAGTATTTT. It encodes CASSFSPGLASSTDTQYF.

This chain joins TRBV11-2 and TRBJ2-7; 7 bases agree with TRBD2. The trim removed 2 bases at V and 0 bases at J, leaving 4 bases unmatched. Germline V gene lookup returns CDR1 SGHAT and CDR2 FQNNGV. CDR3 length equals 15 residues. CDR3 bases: TGTGCCAGCAGCTTACGCCTAGCGGCCTCCTACGAGCAGTACTTC. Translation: CASSLRLAASYEQYF.

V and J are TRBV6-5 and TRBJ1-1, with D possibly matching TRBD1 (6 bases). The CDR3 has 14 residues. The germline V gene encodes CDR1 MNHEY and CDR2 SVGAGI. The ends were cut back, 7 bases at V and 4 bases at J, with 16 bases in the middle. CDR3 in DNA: TGTGCCAGCACCACCAGGGGTGGCGGCACTGAAGCTTTCTTT. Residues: CASTTRGGGTEAFF.

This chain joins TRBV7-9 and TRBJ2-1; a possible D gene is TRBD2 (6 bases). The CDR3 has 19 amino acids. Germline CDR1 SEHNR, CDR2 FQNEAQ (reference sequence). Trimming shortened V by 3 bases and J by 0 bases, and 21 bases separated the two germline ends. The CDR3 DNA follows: TGTGCCAGCAGCTTCCCAAATCTCCGGGACTCCAACTCCTACAATGAGCAGTTCTTC. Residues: CASSFPNLRDSNSYNEQFF.

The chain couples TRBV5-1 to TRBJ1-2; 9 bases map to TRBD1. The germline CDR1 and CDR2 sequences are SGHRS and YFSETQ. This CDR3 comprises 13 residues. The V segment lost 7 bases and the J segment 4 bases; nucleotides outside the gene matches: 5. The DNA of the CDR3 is TGCGCCAGCGCCGTACAGGGGGCCTATGGCTACACCTTC. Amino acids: CASAVQGAYGYTF.

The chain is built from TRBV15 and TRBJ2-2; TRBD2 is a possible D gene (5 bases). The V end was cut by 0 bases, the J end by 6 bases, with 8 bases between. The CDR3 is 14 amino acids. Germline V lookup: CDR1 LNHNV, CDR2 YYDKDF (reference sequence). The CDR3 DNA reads TGTGCCACCAGCAGAGATCGCGGGTCCGGGGAGCTGTTTTTT. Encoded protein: CATSRDRGSGELFF.

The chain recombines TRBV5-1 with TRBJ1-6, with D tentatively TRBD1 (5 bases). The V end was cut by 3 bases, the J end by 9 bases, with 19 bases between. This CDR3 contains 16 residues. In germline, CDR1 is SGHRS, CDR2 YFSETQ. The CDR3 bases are TGCGCCAGCAGCTCTATGTTCTCGGGGGAGACTTCACCCCTCCACTTT. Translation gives CASSSMFSGETSPLHF.

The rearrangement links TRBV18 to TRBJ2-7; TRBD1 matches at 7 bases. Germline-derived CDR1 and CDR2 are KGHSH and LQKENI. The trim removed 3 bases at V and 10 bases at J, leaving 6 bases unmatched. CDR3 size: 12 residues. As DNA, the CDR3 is TGTGCCAGCTCACCCGATACAGGGGACCAGTACTTC. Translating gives CASSPDTGDQYF.

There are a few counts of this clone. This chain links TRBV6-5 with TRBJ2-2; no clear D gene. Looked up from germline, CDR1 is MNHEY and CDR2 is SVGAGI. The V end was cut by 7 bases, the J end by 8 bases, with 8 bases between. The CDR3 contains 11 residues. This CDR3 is CASTKEGELFF. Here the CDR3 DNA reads TGTGCCAGCACCAAGGAGGGGGAGCTGTTTTTT.

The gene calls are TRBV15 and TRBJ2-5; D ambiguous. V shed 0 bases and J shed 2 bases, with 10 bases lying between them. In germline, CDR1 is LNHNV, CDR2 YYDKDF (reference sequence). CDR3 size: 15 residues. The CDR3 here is CATSRDPGQQETQYF. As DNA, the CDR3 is TGTGCCACCAGCAGAGATCCCGGGCAGCAAGAGACCCAGTACTTC. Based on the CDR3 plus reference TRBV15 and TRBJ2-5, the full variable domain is DAMVIQNPRYQVTQFGKPVTLSCSQTLNHNVMYWYQQKSSQAPKLLFHYYDKDFNNEADTPDNFQSRRPNTSFCFLDIRSPGLGDTAMYLCATSRDPGQQETQYFGPGTRLLVL.

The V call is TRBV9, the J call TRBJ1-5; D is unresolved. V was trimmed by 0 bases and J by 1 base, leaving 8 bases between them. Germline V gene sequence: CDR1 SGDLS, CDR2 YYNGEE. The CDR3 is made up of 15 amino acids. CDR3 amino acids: CASSVDHRSNQPQHF. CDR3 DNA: TGTGCCAGCAGCGTAGACCACCGCAGCAATCAGCCCCAGCATTTT. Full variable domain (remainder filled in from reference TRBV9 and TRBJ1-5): DSGVTQTPKHLITATGQRVTLRCSPRSGDLSVYWYQQSLDQGLQFLIQYYNGEERAKGNILERFSAQQFPDLHSELNLSSLELGDSALYFCASSVDHRSNQPQHFGDGTRLSIL.

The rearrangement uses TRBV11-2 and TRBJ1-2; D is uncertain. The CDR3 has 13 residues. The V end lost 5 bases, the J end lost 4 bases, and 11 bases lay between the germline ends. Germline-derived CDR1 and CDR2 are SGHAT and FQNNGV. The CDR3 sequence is CASSLERAYGYTF. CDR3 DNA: TGTGCCAGCAGCCTCGAGCGGGCCTATGGCTACACCTTC.

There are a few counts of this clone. DNA for the CDR3: TGTGCCAGCAGTAACCCGGGACTAGCGGGTGAGCAGTACTTC. Translation gives CASSNPGLAGEQYF. The chain joins TRBV27 to TRBJ2-7; 12 nucleotides match TRBD2. The germline CDR1 and CDR2 sequences are MNHEY and SMNVEV (reference sequence). J was trimmed by 7 bases and V by 5 bases; bases with no gene match: 6. The CDR3 runs 14 residues.

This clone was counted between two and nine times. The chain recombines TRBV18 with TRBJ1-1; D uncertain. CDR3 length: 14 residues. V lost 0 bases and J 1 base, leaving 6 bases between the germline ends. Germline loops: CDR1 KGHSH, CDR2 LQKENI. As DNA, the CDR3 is TGTGCCAGCTCACCACCAGCTTCGAACACTGAAGCTTTCTTT. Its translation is CASSPPASNTEAFF.

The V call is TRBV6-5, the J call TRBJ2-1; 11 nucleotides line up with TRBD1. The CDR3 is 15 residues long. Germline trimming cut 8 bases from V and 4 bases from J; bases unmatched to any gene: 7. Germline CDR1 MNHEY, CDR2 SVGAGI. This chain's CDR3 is CASVPGTGGYNEQFF. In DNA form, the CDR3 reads TGTGCCAGCGTCCCCGGGACAGGGGGGTACAATGAGCAGTTCTTC.

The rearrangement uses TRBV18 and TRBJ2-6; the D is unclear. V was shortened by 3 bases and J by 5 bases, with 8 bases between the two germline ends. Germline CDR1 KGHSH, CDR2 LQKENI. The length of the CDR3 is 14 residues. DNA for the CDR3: TGTGCCAGCTCACCTGGGTTCTGGGCCAACGTCCTGACTTTC. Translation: CASSPGFWANVLTF.

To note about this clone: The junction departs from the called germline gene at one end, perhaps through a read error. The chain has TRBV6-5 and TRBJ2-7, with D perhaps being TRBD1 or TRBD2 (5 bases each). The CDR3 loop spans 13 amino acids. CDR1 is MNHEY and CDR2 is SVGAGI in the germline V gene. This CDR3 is CVSRMGPGTEQYF. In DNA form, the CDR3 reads TGTGTCAGCAGGATGGGACCCGGCACCGAGCAGTACTTC.

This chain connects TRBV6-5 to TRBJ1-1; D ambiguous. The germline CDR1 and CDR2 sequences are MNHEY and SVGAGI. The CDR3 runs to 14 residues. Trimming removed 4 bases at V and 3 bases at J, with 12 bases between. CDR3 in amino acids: CASSSAQGYTEAFF. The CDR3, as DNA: TGTGCCAGCAGTTCCGCCCAAGGGTACACTGAAGCTTTCTTT.

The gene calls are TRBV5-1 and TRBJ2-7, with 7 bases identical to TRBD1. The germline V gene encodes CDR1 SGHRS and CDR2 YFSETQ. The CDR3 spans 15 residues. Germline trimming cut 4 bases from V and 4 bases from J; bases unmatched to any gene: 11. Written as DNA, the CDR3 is TGCGCCAGCAGCGCGCAACCAGGGGGTTTTTACGAGCAGTACTTC. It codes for CASSAQPGGFYEQYF.

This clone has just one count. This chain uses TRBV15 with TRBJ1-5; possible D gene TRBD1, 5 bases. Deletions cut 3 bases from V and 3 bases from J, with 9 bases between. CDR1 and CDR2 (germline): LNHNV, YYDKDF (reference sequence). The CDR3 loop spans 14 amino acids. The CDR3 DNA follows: TGTGCCACCAGCAGGACAGTACTCAATCAGCCCCAGCATTTT. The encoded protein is CATSRTVLNQPQHF.

The CDR3 region has the DNA TGCGCCAGCAGCTTGGCCCCACAGGGCCTCAACTATGGCTACACCTTC. The encoded protein is CASSLAPQGLNYGYTF. The chain uses TRBV5-1 and TRBJ1-2; the D gene is possibly TRBD1 (6 bases). V was cut by 0 bases and J by 2 bases, with 14 bases left in between. The CDR3 contains 16 residues. The germline CDR1 and CDR2 sequences are SGHRS and YFSETQ.